This T cell receptor beta chain derives from a study of T cells after yellow fever vaccination. Study-wide findings and caveats: At approximately 96% for CD4 and 70% to 90% for CD8, most primary-vaccination clones showed up again after the booster. The secondary response peaked faster, at day 5 versus 15, but was weaker.

Production of TCR cDNA was by 5'RACE template switching, which also added a universal primer site and UMIs. MiXCR was run by TCRdb on the 5' RACE reads, yielding one entry per CDR3 protein. The sample includes hundreds of thousands of distinct CDR3 sequences, around 19% of them seen just once. This clonotype was counted between two and nine times. Its specificity is not known. This sample comprised PBMCs, obtained before the yellow fever booster vaccination. The receptor's source is a man aged 18 to 29 who received the YFV17D yellow fever vaccine.

CDR3 loop: CASSWGLGELFF. CDR3 nucleotides: TGTGCCAGCAGTTGGGGGCTCGGGGAGCTGTTTTTT. The chain couples TRBV6-2 or TRBV6-3 to TRBJ2-2; possibly TRBD1 for D (6 bases). Germline V gene lookup returns CDR1 MNHEY and CDR2 SVGEGT. CDR3 length: 12 amino acids. V shed 4 bases and J shed 7 bases, with 7 bases lying between them.